A single sample gave rise to the 5 T cell receptor beta chains below, sequenced in a study of cytomegalovirus exposure and HLA in healthy donors. Amplification used 60 Vbeta primers and 13 Jbeta primers. TCRdb keeps only in-frame clones here, not all; method: immunoSEQ multiplex PCR. Of 60,000 to 85,000 clones listed, about 79% are singletons. The source material was PBMCs. The receptors here all came from a man aged 40-49 years in good health and CMV-seronegative.

The V and J genes are TRBV27 and TRBJ2-1; 12 nucleotides line up with TRBD2. The J segment lost 7 bases and the V segment lost 4 bases, leaving 11 bases of the junction unmatched. This CDR3 contains 17 residues. Germline V CDR1 and CDR2: MNHEY, SMNVEV (reference sequence). CDR3 bases: TGTGCCAGCAGTTCTGTTCCCGGGACTAGCGGGCTTAATGAGCAGTTCTTC. It translates to CASSSVPGTSGLNEQFF.

This clone was seen only once. The chain employs TRBV5-1 and TRBJ1-6, with TRBD1 matching over 9 bases. The germline V gene encodes CDR1 SGHRS and CDR2 YFSETQ. The CDR3 totals 16 residues. Losses at the gene ends were 3 bases for V and 7 bases for J; bases not matched to a gene: 8. The CDR3 sequence is CASSSQPGQGNSPLHF. As DNA, the CDR3 is TGCGCCAGCAGCTCCCAACCGGGACAGGGAAATTCACCCCTCCACTTT.

The rearrangement uses TRBV15 and TRBJ2-5; D gene ambiguous. Per germline, CDR1 LNHNV and CDR2 YYDKDF (reference sequence). The CDR3 sequence is 14 residues long. The ends were cut back, 0 bases at V and 5 bases at J, with 10 bases in the middle. The CDR3 protein is CATSRDSSLETQYF. The CDR3 DNA follows: TGTGCCACCAGCAGAGATAGTAGCCTGGAGACCCAGTACTTC.

The genes are TRBV7-2 and TRBJ1-6; 7 positions agree with TRBD1. V lost 11 bases to trimming and J lost 5 bases; unmatched junction nucleotides: 6. Germline assignment: CDR1 SGHTA and CDR2 FQGNSA. The CDR3 consists of 13 residues. CDR3 nucleotides: TGTGCCTGCCAGGGACAGCATAATTCACCCCTCCACTTT. It yields the protein CACQGQHNSPLHF.

The chain is built from TRBV28 and TRBJ1-2; unclear D gene. Trimming took off 4 bases at V and 5 bases at J, with 2 bases between the two ends. The CDR3 is made up of 10 amino acids. Per germline, CDR1 MDHEN and CDR2 SYDVKM. DNA for the CDR3: TGTGCCAGCAGTTCTTATGGCTACACCTTC. Its translation is CASSSYGYTF.